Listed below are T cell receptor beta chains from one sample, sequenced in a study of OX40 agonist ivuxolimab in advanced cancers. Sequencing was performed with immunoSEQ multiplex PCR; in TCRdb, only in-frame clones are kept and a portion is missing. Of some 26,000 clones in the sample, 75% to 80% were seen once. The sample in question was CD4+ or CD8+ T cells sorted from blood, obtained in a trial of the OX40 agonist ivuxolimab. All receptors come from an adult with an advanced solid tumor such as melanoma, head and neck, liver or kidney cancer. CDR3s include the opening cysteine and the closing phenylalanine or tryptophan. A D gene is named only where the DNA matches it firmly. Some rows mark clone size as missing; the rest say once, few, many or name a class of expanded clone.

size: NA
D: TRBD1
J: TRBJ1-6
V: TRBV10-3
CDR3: CAIRKTGVRSPLHF
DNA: TGTGCCATCAGGAAGACAGGGGTGCGTTCACCCCTCCACTTT

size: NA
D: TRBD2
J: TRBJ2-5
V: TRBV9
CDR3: CASNFFGTSQETQYF
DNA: TGTGCCAGTAATTTTTTCGGGACTAGCCAAGAGACCCAGTACTTC

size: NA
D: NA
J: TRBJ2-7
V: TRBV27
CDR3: CASSLSGYFREQYF
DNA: TGTGCCAGCAGTTTATCCGGGTACTTTCGCGAGCAGTACTTC

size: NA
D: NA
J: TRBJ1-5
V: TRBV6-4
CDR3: CASSFQHGQPQHF
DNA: TGTGCCAGCAGTTTCCAGCACGGTCAGCCCCAGCATTTT

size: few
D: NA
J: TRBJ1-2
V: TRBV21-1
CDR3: CASSQGTGFYGYTF
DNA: TGTGCCAGCAGCCAAGGAACAGGTTTCTATGGCTACACCTTC

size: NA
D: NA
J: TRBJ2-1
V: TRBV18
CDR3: CASSPGPGESYNEQFF
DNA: TGTGCCAGCTCACCAGGGCCCGGGGAGTCCTACAATGAGCAGTTCTTC

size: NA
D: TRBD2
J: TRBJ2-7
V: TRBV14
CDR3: CASSFGTSGFYEQYF
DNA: TGTGCCAGCAGCTTCGGGACTAGCGGCTTCTACGAGCAGTACTTC

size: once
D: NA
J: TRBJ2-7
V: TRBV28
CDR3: CASSHYEQYF
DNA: TGTGCCAGCAGTCACTACGAGCAGTACTTC

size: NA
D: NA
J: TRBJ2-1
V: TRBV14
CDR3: CASSQGEGSGEQFF
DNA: TGTGCCAGCAGCCAAGGGGAAGGTAGCGGTGAGCAGTTCTTC

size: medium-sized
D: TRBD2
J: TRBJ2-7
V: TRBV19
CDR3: CASSIGSGGAGVAYEQYF
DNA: TGTGCCAGTAGTATCGGTAGCGGTGGAGCGGGAGTTGCCTACGAGCAGTACTTC

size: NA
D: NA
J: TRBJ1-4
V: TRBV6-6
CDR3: CASKPRRGNEKLFF
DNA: TGTGCCAGCAAACCTAGGAGAGGGAATGAAAAACTGTTTTTT

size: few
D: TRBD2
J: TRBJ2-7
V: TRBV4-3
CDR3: CASSPTRSGAGGRKFNEQYF
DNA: TGCGCCAGCAGCCCAACGAGGTCGGGGGCGGGCGGGAGGAAGTTTAACGAGCAGTACTTC

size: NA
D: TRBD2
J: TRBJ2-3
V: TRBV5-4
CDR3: CATQLGGGSKVWGDTQYF
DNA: TGTGCCACCCAGCTTGGCGGCGGGAGTAAGGTGTGGGGAGATACGCAGTATTTT

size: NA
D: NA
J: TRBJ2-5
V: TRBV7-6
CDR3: CASSLETGAGETQYF
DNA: TGTGCCAGCAGCTTAGAGACGGGGGCAGGGGAGACCCAGTACTTC

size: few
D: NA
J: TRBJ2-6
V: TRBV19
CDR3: CASSIVGISGANVLTF
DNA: TGTGCCAGTAGTATAGTAGGGATCTCTGGGGCCAACGTCCTGACTTTC

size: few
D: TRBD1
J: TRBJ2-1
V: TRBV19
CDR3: CASKPPGTGGINEQFF
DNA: TGTGCCAGTAAGCCCCCCGGGACAGGGGGCATAAATGAGCAGTTCTTC

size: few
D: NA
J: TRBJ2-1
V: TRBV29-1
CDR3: CSVERGAVLNGEQFF
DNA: TGCAGCGTGGAAAGGGGAGCGGTATTAAATGGTGAGCAGTTCTTC

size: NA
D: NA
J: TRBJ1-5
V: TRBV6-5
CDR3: CASSYTTTGQPQHF
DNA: TGTGCCAGCAGTTACACCACCACGGGTCAGCCCCAGCATTTT

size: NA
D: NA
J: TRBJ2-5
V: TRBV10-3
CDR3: CAISENSGNTQYF
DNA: TGTGCCATCAGTGAGAACTCAGGGAATACCCAGTACTTC

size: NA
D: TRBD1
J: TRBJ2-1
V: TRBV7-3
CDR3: CASSLGTGYLYEQFF
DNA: TGTGCCAGCAGCTTGGGGACAGGGTATTTGTATGAGCAGTTCTTC

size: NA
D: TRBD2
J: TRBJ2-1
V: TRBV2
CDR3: CASNERLAGYNEQFF
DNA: TGTGCCAGCAACGAGAGACTAGCGGGTTACAATGAGCAGTTCTTC

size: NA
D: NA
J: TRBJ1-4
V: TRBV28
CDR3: CASSFSGGSEKLFF
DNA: TGTGCCAGCAGTTTTTCTGGGGGGAGCGAAAAACTGTTTTTT

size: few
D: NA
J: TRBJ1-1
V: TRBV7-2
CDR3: CASRTEGARYTEAFF
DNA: TGTGCCAGCAGGACCGAAGGGGCAAGGTACACTGAAGCTTTCTTT

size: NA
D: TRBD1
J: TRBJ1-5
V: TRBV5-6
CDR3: CASSLTGGYQPQHF
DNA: TGTGCCAGCAGCTTGACAGGGGGGTATCAGCCCCAGCATTTT

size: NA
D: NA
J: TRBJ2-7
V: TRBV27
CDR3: CASSLFRMSSYEQYF
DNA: TGTGCCAGCAGTTTATTCCGGATGAGCTCCTACGAGCAGTACTTC

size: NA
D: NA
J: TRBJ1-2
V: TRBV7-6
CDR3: CASSLRAGNGYTF
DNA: TGTGCCAGCAGCTTAAGGGCTGGGAATGGCTACACCTTC

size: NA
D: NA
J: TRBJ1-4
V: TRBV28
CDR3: CASSLSRPYSGKLFF
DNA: TGTGCCAGCAGTTTATCACGACCTTACAGTGGAAAACTGTTTTTT

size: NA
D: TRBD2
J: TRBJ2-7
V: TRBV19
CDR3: CASSLTGLADTSYEQYF
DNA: TGTGCCAGTAGCTTAACGGGACTAGCGGACACGTCCTACGAGCAGTACTTC

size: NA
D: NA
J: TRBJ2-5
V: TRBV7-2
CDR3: CASTPFQGEVWETQYF
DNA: TGTGCCAGCACCCCCTTCCAGGGTGAGGTGTGGGAGACCCAGTACTTC

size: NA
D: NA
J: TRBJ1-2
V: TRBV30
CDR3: CAWSSGGTRDYGYTF
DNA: TGTGCCTGGAGTTCGGGGGGGACGCGGGACTATGGCTACACCTTC

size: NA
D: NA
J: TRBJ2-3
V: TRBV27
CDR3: CASSLSWLGVVDTQYF
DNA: TGTGCCAGCAGTTTATCTTGGCTAGGGGTGGTGGATACGCAGTATTTT

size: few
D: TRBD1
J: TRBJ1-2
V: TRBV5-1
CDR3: CASSWDSYGYTF
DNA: TGCGCCAGCAGCTGGGACAGTTATGGCTACACCTTC

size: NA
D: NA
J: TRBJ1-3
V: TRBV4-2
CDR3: CASSQDRASLGNTIYF
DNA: TGTGCCAGCAGCCAAGATCGGGCATCCCTCGGAAACACCATATATTTT

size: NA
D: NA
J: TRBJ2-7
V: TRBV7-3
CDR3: CASSWGEGSEQYF
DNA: TGTGCCAGCAGCTGGGGAGAAGGCAGCGAGCAGTACTTC

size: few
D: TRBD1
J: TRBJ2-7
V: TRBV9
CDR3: CASQGAGEQYF
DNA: TGTGCCAGCCAGGGGGCGGGCGAGCAGTACTTC

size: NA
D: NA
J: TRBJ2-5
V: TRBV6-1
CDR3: CAAGQGETQYF
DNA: TGTGCCGCGGGGCAGGGTGAGACCCAGTACTTC

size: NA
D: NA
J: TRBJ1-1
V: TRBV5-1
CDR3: CASSLLGGDNTEAFF
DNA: TGCGCCAGCAGCTTGCTAGGCGGGGACAACACTGAAGCTTTCTTT

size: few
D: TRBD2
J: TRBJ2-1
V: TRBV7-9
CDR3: CASRATSGEADEQFF
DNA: TGTGCCAGCAGGGCCACTAGCGGGGAGGCGGATGAGCAGTTCTTC

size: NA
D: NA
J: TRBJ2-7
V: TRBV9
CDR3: CASSVATSYEQYF
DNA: TGTGCCAGCAGCGTAGCTACGTCCTACGAGCAGTACTTC

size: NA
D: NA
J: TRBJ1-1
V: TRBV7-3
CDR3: CASSRRTDTEAFF
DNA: TGTGCCAGCAGCCGTAGGACTGACACTGAAGCTTTCTTT

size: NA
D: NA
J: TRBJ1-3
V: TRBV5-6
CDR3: CASSFGRVVAGNTIYF
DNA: TGTGCCAGCAGCTTCGGCAGGGTGGTGGCTGGAAACACCATATATTTT

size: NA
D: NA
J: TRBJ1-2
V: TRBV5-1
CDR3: CASSLEFGTNYGYTF
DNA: TGCGCCAGCAGCTTGGAATTCGGAACTAACTATGGCTACACCTTC

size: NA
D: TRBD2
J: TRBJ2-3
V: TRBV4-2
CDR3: CASSLLVAGSATDTQYF
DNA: TGTGCCAGCAGCCTTCTCGTAGCGGGGTCTGCCACAGATACGCAGTATTTT

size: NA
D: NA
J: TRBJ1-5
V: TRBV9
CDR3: CASSVGPIQGNQPQHF
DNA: TGTGCCAGCAGCGTAGGCCCAATACAGGGAAATCAGCCCCAGCATTTT

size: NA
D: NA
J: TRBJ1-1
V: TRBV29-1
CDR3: CSGSRGRGLNTEAFF
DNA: TGCAGCGGCTCCAGGGGTAGAGGGTTGAACACTGAAGCTTTCTTT

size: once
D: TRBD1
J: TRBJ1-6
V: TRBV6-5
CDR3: CASSRAGTGTSPLHF
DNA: TGTGCCAGCAGTCGCGCCGGGACAGGGACTTCACCCCTCCACTTT

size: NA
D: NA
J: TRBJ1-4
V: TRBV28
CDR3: CASKYRSEKLFF
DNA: TGTGCCAGCAAGTACAGGAGTGAAAAACTGTTTTTT

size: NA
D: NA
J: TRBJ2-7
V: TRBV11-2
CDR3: CASKGVLEQYF
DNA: TGTGCCAGCAAGGGAGTCTTGGAGCAGTACTTC

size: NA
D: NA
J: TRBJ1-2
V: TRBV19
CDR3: CACQQGNYGYTF
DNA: TGTGCCTGTCAACAGGGCAACTATGGCTACACCTTC

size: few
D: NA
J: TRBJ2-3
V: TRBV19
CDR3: CASSISRGLAGRDTQYF
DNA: TGTGCCAGTAGTATAAGTAGGGGTCTGGCCGGACGAGATACGCAGTATTTT

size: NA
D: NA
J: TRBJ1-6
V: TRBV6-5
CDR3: CASLIGGNSPLHF
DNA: TGTGCCAGCCTAATTGGGGGCAATTCACCCCTCCACTTT

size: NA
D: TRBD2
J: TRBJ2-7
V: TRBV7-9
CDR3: CASGLAASYEQYF
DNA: TGTGCCAGCGGGCTAGCGGCCTCCTACGAGCAGTACTTC

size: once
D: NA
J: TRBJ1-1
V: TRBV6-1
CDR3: CASSITESTEAFF
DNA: TGTGCCAGCAGTATTACAGAGAGCACTGAAGCTTTCTTT

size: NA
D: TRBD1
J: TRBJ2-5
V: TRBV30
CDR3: CAWASGGFKETQYF
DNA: TGTGCCTGGGCCTCAGGGGGCTTTAAGGAGACCCAGTACTTC